The 28 T cell receptor beta chains in this list originate from one sample, sequenced in a study of blood T cells in healthy people across ages. The authors ran a second PCR of 7 to 11 cycles using a sample-barcoded 5' primer and a J-beta primer mix. Each CDR3 protein gets one entry after TCRdb re-called the 5' RACE reads with MiXCR. The sample shows under 1,000,000 distinct CDR3 sequences, around 36% of them seen only once. The sequenced sample consisted of blood. Source of these receptors: a man aged 18-30 years in good health.

Worth noting for this clonotype: A read error may explain this, as a much larger clone is one base away. The J gene is TRBJ2-1, the V gene TRBV7-9; 7 positions match TRBD1. The CDR3 runs to 17 residues. Germline assignment: CDR1 SEHNR and CDR2 FQNEAQ (reference sequence). V gave up 5 bases and J gave up 4 bases; unmatched junction bases: 14. For the CDR3, the DNA is TGTGCCAGCAGCATAAGAGGGGGCAACACTATTTACAATGAGCAGTTCTTC. Encoded protein: CASSIRGGNTIYNEQFF.

This clonotype has more than one count but fewer than ten. The chain employs TRBV7-2 and TRBJ1-6; possible D gene TRBD1, 5 bases. The CDR3 has 16 residues. Trimming removed 5 bases at V and 0 bases at J, with 11 bases between. Germline loops: CDR1 SGHTA, CDR2 FQGNSA. In DNA, the CDR3 is TGTGCCAGCAGCCCCCGACAGAGCTCCTATAATTCACCCCTCCACTTT. This codes for CASSPRQSSYNSPLHF.

The V and J genes are TRBV7-2 and TRBJ1-1; the D gene is possibly TRBD1 (5 bases). V gave up 4 bases and J gave up 2 bases, with 8 bases separating them. Germline V lookup: CDR1 SGHTA, CDR2 FQGNSA. The CDR3 sequence is 13 residues long. The CDR3 DNA is TGTGCCAGCAGCTCCAGGGCCAACACTGAAGCTTTCTTT. This codes for CASSSRANTEAFF.

This chain uses TRBV18 with TRBJ1-1; D remains unclear. The CDR3 has 16 residues. CDR1 and CDR2 from the germline V gene are KGHSH and LQKENI. The V gene lost 2 bases and the J gene lost 6 bases, with 19 bases spanning the gap. Here the CDR3 reads CASSPRITVPGSEAFF. Here the CDR3 DNA reads TGTGCCAGCTCACCAAGAATCACCGTCCCGGGGTCTGAAGCTTTCTTT.

V usage is TRBV25-1 and J usage is TRBJ2-5; possibly TRBD2 for D (6 bases). CDR3 length: 14 residues. Germline V lookup: CDR1 MGHDK, CDR2 SYGVNS. V gave up 2 bases and J gave up 5 bases, with 12 bases separating them. Here the CDR3 reads CASSENRGSETQYF. CDR3 DNA: TGTGCCAGCAGTGAAAACCGGGGGAGCGAGACCCAGTACTTC.

This clonotype came up many times. This sequence joins TRBV27 and TRBJ2-7, with D perhaps being TRBD1 or TRBD2 (6 bases each). In germline, CDR1 is MNHEY, CDR2 SMNVEV (reference sequence). V was pared by 5 bases and J by 7 bases, with 15 bases between. CDR3 size: 13 residues. CDR3 in amino acids: CASSPSGALEQYF. CDR3 bases: TGTGCCAGCAGTCCGTCGGGGGCTCTGGAGCAGTACTTC.

This clonotype was detected only a few times. The V gene is TRBV7-2, the J gene TRBJ2-7; 10 bases fit TRBD2. CDR1 SGHTA and CDR2 FQGNSA come from the germline V gene. The CDR3 spans 15 residues. The junction had 10 bases not matched to a gene; V was cut back by 4 bases and J by 7 bases. The CDR3 loop is CASSSTSGVYNEQYF. The CDR3 DNA reads TGTGCCAGCAGCTCAACTAGCGGGGTATACAATGAGCAGTACTTC.

This chain uses TRBV12-3 or TRBV12-4 with TRBJ1-2; 7 nucleotides agree with TRBD1. This CDR3 region has 14 residues. V shed 4 bases and J 4 bases; nucleotides not matched to a gene: 6. The CDR3 reads CASSSEGALYGYTF. As DNA, the CDR3 is TGTGCCAGCAGTTCAGAGGGGGCTCTCTATGGCTACACCTTC.

At least ten counts were recorded for this clonotype. The gene calls are TRBV4-2 and TRBJ2-1; 11 bases are shared with TRBD2. CDR1 and CDR2 (germline): LGHNA, YNFKEQ. The CDR3 extends over 17 amino acids. V was pared by 0 bases and J by 9 bases, with 10 bases of the junction left unmatched. Here the CDR3 DNA reads TGTGCCAGCAGCCAAGAGTCTAGCGGGGGGCTGGGCGGTGAGCAGTTCTTC. Residues: CASSQESSGGLGGEQFF.

This clonotype was seen more than once but under ten times. Since a much larger clone is just one base distant, this may be a read error. J is TRBJ1-2 and V is TRBV5-1; D unclear. Per the germline V gene, CDR1 is SGHRS and CDR2 is YFSETQ. This CDR3 region has 15 residues. CDR3 protein: CTSSLVAGKDYGYTF. The CDR3 DNA follows: TGCACCAGCAGCTTGGTTGCAGGAAAGGACTATGGCTACACCTTC. The entire variable domain, with the rest obtained from reference TRBV5-1 and TRBJ1-2, is as follows: KAGVTQTPRYLIKTRGQQVTLSCSPISGHRSVSWYQQTPGQGLQFLFEYFSETQRNKGNFPGRFSGRQFSNSRSEMNVSTLELGDSALYLCTSSLVAGKDYGYTFGSGTRLTVV.

This chain uses TRBV9 with TRBJ1-1, with TRBD1 as a possible D gene (6 bases). There are 15 residues in the CDR3. Germline V gives CDR1 SGDLS, CDR2 YYNGEE. The ends were cut back, 0 bases at V and 4 bases at J, with 13 bases in the middle. DNA for the CDR3: TGTGCCAGCAGCGTAGGCGTAAGGGGGGGCACTGAAGCTTTCTTT. Its translation: CASSVGVRGGTEAFF. Drawing the rest from reference TRBV9 and TRBJ1-1, the complete variable domain is DSGVTQTPKHLITATGQRVTLRCSPRSGDLSVYWYQQSLDQGLQFLIQYYNGEERAKGNILERFSAQQFPDLHSELNLSSLELGDSALYFCASSVGVRGGTEAFFGQGTRLTVV.

This clonotype was seen more than once but under ten times. V gene TRBV7-2 combines with J gene TRBJ2-3, with D maybe TRBD2 (6 bases). Trimming took 2 bases from V and 2 from J, leaving 23 bases between them. This CDR3 is built from 19 residues. Germline values: CDR1 SGHTA, CDR2 FQGNSA. The CDR3: CASSLQGIGTRDPTDTQYF. The CDR3 coding sequence is TGTGCCAGCAGCTTACAGGGTATCGGGACTCGAGACCCCACAGATACGCAGTATTTT. The full variable domain, completed using reference TRBV7-2 and TRBJ2-3, is GAGVSQSPSNKVTEKGKDVELRCDPISGHTALYWYRQSLGQGLEFLIYFQGNSAPDKSGLPSDRFSAERTGGSVSTLTIQRTQQEDSAVYLCASSLQGIGTRDPTDTQYFGPGTRLTVL.

This clonotype was recorded at least ten times. The gene calls are TRBV2 and TRBJ1-4; D might be TRBD1 (5 bases). Germline-derived CDR1 and CDR2 are SNHLY and FYNNEI. V was cut by 8 bases and J by 6 bases, with 7 bases left in between. The CDR3 runs 11 residues. CDR3 sequence reads: CASGTDEKLFF. The DNA of the CDR3 is TGTGCCAGCGGGACGGATGAAAAACTGTTTTTT. Filled out from reference TRBV2 and TRBJ1-4, the complete variable domain reads EPEVTQTPSHQVTQMGQEVILRCVPISNHLYFYWYRQILGQKVEFLVSFYNNEISEKSEIFDDQFSVERPDGSNFTLKIRSTKLEDSAMYFCASGTDEKLFFGSGTQLSVL.

The chain couples TRBV5-1 to TRBJ2-3; TRBD2 is a possible D gene (6 bases). CDR1 is SGHRS, CDR2 YFSETQ, per germline. The CDR3 sequence is 18 residues long. V lost 0 bases to trimming and J lost 0 bases, with 17 bases between them. This CDR3 reads CASSLAGRLRTSTDTQYF. Here the CDR3 DNA reads TGCGCCAGCAGCTTGGCCGGGAGACTTCGGACTAGCACAGATACGCAGTATTTT.

This clonotype was seen at least ten times. This chain uses TRBV4-2 with TRBJ2-7, with D uncertain. Germline-derived CDR1 and CDR2 are LGHNA and YNFKEQ. V gave up 1 base and J gave up 3 bases, with 4 bases separating them. The CDR3 extends over 12 amino acids. CDR3 residues: CASSQVDYEQYF. The DNA of the CDR3 is TGTGCCAGCAGCCAAGTGGACTACGAGCAGTACTTC.

In regard to this clonotype: The germline gene is not matched at one end of the junction; a read error may be the cause. V and J are TRBV14 and TRBJ1-1, with D hard to call. Per germline, CDR1 SGHDN and CDR2 FVKESK. The CDR3 consists of 14 residues. Written as DNA, the CDR3 is TGTGCCAGCATCCAAGAGAGAATGAACACTGAAGCTTTCTTT. Protein product: CASIQERMNTEAFF.

The V gene is TRBV12-3 or TRBV12-4, the J gene TRBJ2-5; a weak D match, TRBD2 (7 bases). CDR3 length equals 13 residues. V gave up 6 bases and J gave up 4 bases, with 12 bases separating them. The CDR3 DNA reads TGTGCCAGCAGGTCGGGGGGCGGAGAGACCCAGTACTTC. Translation: CASRSGGGETQYF.

This rearrangement joins TRBV12-3 or TRBV12-4 to TRBJ1-2, with 9 positions matching TRBD1. The length of the CDR3 is 14 residues. Trimming at V came to 6 bases and at J to 4 bases, leaving 6 bases not matched to a gene. The CDR3 loop reads CASRVGQGSYGYTF. In DNA, the CDR3 is TGTGCCAGCAGGGTGGGACAGGGCTCCTATGGCTACACCTTC.

This clonotype was seen a few times. The rearrangement uses TRBV20-1 and TRBJ1-1; 7 bases are shared with TRBD1. CDR1 and CDR2 from the germline V gene are DFQATT and SNEGSKA (reference sequence). CDR3 size: 14 residues. The J segment lost 1 base and the V segment lost 5 bases, leaving 7 bases of the junction unmatched. DNA for the CDR3: TGCAGTGCTCTCCCCGGGACAGCGAACACTGAAGCTTTCTTT. It codes for CSALPGTANTEAFF.

The gene calls are TRBV4-2 and TRBJ1-1; no clear D. Trimming stripped 2 bases from V and 0 bases from J, with 7 bases between. CDR1 is LGHNA and CDR2 is YNFKEQ in the germline V gene. This CDR3 region has 14 residues. The chain's CDR3 is CASSQKRLNTEAFF. CDR3 in DNA: TGTGCCAGCAGCCAAAAAAGATTGAACACTGAAGCTTTCTTT.

As regards this clonotype: Germline is not matched at one junction end, which may reflect a read error. The CDR3 bases are TGCGCCAGCAGCTTAGTGAGGATGCCTTCCTACGAGCAGTACTTC. Its translation is CASSLVRMPSYEQYF. The chain links TRBV7-8 to TRBJ2-7; D not certain. This CDR3 is 15 amino acids long. CDR1 and CDR2 from the germline V gene are SGHVS and FQNEAQ.

There are many counts of this clonotype. J is TRBJ2-7 and V is TRBV4-3, with D unresolved. The CDR3 runs 15 residues. Germline V lookup: CDR1 LGHNA, CDR2 YSLEER. V gave up 0 bases and J gave up 7 bases, with 16 bases separating them. The CDR3 coding sequence is TGCGCCAGCAGCCAAGATTTGGGCAGCTCTGGGGAGCAGTACTTC. Its protein is CASSQDLGSSGEQYF.

In its sample, this clonotype was seen a few times. The rearrangement links TRBV5-1 to TRBJ2-7; 8 nucleotides match TRBD1. The CDR3 consists of 17 residues. Germline trimming cut 0 bases from V and 1 base from J; bases unmatched to any gene: 9. The germline V gene encodes CDR1 SGHRS and CDR2 YFSETQ. The CDR3 nucleotides are TGCGCCAGCAGCTTGGCGAAGGACAGGGCGATTTCCTACGAGCAGTACTTC. Protein product: CASSLAKDRAISYEQYF.

This clonotype was counted at least ten times. This chain connects TRBV29-1 to TRBJ1-2, with D possibly matching TRBD1 (5 bases). V was shortened by 6 bases and J by 4 bases, with 18 bases between the two germline ends. The CDR3 has 14 residues. Germline lookup yields CDR1 SQVTM and CDR2 ANQGSEA. CDR3 in DNA: TGCAGCGTGGAGGGACCGGGGGGTGGCTATGGCTACACCTTC. Protein sequence: CSVEGPGGGYGYTF.

This chain connects TRBV20-1 to TRBJ2-7, with D unclear. Trimming pared 3 bases from V and 0 bases from J, leaving 9 bases between. The CDR3 has 13 residues. Germline V gene data show CDR1 as DFQATT and CDR2 as SNEGSKA (reference sequence). The CDR3: CSASPRSSYEQYF. For the CDR3, the DNA is TGCAGTGCTAGCCCCAGAAGCTCCTACGAGCAGTACTTC.

The chain is built from TRBV12-3 or TRBV12-4 and TRBJ2-5; D possibly uses TRBD1 or TRBD2 (5 bases each). The germline V and J ends were trimmed by 5 bases and 5 bases, with 21 bases remaining between them. This CDR3 is built from 16 residues. The CDR3: CASSPSLGDGEETQYF. CDR3 coding DNA: TGTGCCAGCAGTCCTAGTCTCGGGGACGGAGAGGAGACCCAGTACTTC.

This clonotype was counted a few times. The rearrangement links TRBV7-9 to TRBJ1-1; D possibly corresponds to TRBD1 (6 bases). This CDR3 spans 12 amino acids. Germline values: CDR1 SEHNR, CDR2 FQNEAQ (reference sequence). V shed 9 bases and J shed 11 bases, with 19 bases lying between them. The CDR3: CASSPTGGGAFF. CDR3 nucleotide sequence: TGTGCCAGTAGCCCCACTGGGGGCGGGGCTTTCTTT. The full variable domain, in which reference TRBV7-9 and TRBJ1-1 provide the parts outside the CDR3, is DTGVSQNPRHKITKRGQNVTFRCDPISEHNRLYWYRQTLGQGPEFLTYFQNEAQLEKSRLLSDRFSAERPKGSFSTLEIQRTEQGDSAMYLCASSPTGGGAFFGQGTRLTVV.

This clonotype was recorded at least ten times. V gene TRBV9 combines with J gene TRBJ1-2; 8 nucleotides agree with TRBD1. Germline V lookup: CDR1 SGDLS, CDR2 YYNGEE. V dropped 3 bases and J dropped 6; count of bases not matched to a gene: 13. This CDR3 has 16 residues. The CDR3 DNA sequence: TGTGCCAGCAGCGGGGGGCCGGGACAGGATTTCGATGGCTACACCTTC. It specifies CASSGGPGQDFDGYTF.